This T cell receptor (beta chain) was documented in a study of spatial heterogeneity in lung cancer. Turning to the study itself: The donor population consisted of approximately 68 patients with untreated, early-stage non-small cell lung cancer. Consistently, beta-chain sequences turned up in larger numbers than alpha-chain sequences did.

Carried by each TCR cDNA molecule was a unique molecular identifier. MiXCR was run by TCRdb on the 5' RACE reads, yielding one entry per CDR3 protein. Among roughly 15,000 distinct CDR3 sequences, just under 6.5% were seen once, and the ten largest hold about 23%. As for time point: blood at routine non-recurrence follow-up after resection. Sequencing of whole RNA from tumor, nontumor lung or frozen PBMC involved no sorting. V gave up 1 base and J gave up 2 bases, with 6 bases separating them. The germline gives CDR1 SEHNR, CDR2 FQNEAQ (reference sequence). The CDR3 runs 13 residues. This clonotype was observed at least ten times.

The source material was PBMCs, sampled at follow-up. This TCR was sampled from a male donor with early-stage non-small cell lung cancer. The chain combines TRBV7-9 with TRBJ2-7; weak D call: TRBD1 (5 bases). The CDR3: CASSLVQAYEQYF. The CDR3 DNA reads as TGTGCCAGCAGCTTAGTACAGGCCTACGAGCAGTACTTC.